The clone carrying this TCR beta chain was detected only once. Its antigen is currently unknown. Any gene name here is a mouse gene name. The CDR3 end lies 1 residue beyond the end of the read and is filled in from the germline J gene. The data derive from a study of tissue T cells after allogeneic stem cell transplantation. Specified time point: mouse harvest day 14 after allogeneic transplant. The graft held 10^6 splenic CD5+ T cells and 10^7 T-cell-depleted bone marrow cells. Trimming took off 0 bases at V and 0 bases at J, with 3 bases between the two ends. The CDR3 sequence is 13 residues long. Germline CDR1 and CDR2: NSHNY and SYGAGN. The repertoire was sequenced with immunoSEQ multiplex PCR; TCRdb's copy has only in-frame clones and lacks some. The sample records approximately 910 clones, about 51% being singletons. Study outcomes and limitations: Alloreactivity or antigen specificity of tissue TCRs was not determined; some clones might be host cells.

Sequenced sample: spleen. The sequence came from a female BALB/c mouse given C57BL/6 T cells with graft-versus-host disease after an allogeneic hematopoietic cell transplant. The chain uses TRBV13-1 and TRBJ1-1; D not certain. Partial CDR3 DNA: TGTGCCAGCAGTGATGTAACAAACACAGAAGTCTTC. Its translation: CASSDVTNTEVF. The entire CDR3 sequence reads CASSDVTNTEVFF.